The 17 T cell receptor beta chains reported below all come from one sample, sequenced in a study of PD-1 blockade in classical Hodgkin lymphoma. Produced via immunoSEQ multiplex PCR; TCRdb's table is partial and in-frame only. This table holds just under 65,000 clones, around nine tenths found once. As for time point: cycle 4 day 1 (C4D1), after 5 to 7 weeks of nivolumab. Exposure to brentuximab vedotin varied, and each patient had relapsed following autologous stem cell transplantation. The sequencing here drew on peripheral blood mononuclear cells (PBMCs), taken before the fourth cycle of nivolumab. The receptors shown here come from a human donor with classical Hodgkin lymphoma.

This chain links TRBV28 with TRBJ2-3; unclear D gene. V was trimmed by 2 bases and J by 4 bases, leaving 10 bases between them. The CDR3 is 14 residues long. Germline CDR1 is MDHEN and CDR2 is SYDVKM. The CDR3 loop reads CASSLVTTPDTQYF. The CDR3 nucleotides read TGTGCCAGCAGTTTAGTCACTACCCCAGATACGCAGTATTTT.

J is TRBJ2-3 and V is TRBV5-1; a weak D match, TRBD1 (5 bases). This CDR3 comprises 13 residues. The V gene lost 4 bases and the J gene lost 4 bases, with 10 bases spanning the gap. The germline V gene has CDR1 SGHRS and CDR2 YFSETQ. In DNA form, the CDR3 reads TGCGCCAGCAGCCCCAGGGTCGCAGATACGCAGTATTTT. This sequence encodes CASSPRVADTQYF.

V is TRBV5-1 and J is TRBJ1-3, with TRBD1 matching over 7 bases. CDR1 and CDR2 (germline): SGHRS, YFSETQ. This CDR3 has 16 residues. Trimming at V came to 4 bases and at J to 0 bases, leaving 7 bases not matched to a gene. The chain's CDR3 is CASSLGQDLSGNTIYF. Written as DNA, the CDR3 is TGCGCCAGCAGCCTAGGACAGGACCTCTCTGGAAACACCATATATTTT.

The chain uses TRBV6-1 and TRBJ2-3, with 7 bases matching TRBD2. J was trimmed by 2 bases and V by 2 bases; bases with no gene match: 7. The CDR3 has 16 amino acids. CDR1 is MNHNS and CDR2 is SASEGT in the germline V gene. The CDR3 region has the DNA TGTGCCAGCAGTGAACGCGGGAGCCGAACCACAGATACGCAGTATTTT. Translated, it gives CASSERGSRTTDTQYF.

V is TRBV15 and J is TRBJ1-5; D not certain. Trimming stripped 0 bases from V and 6 bases from J, with 12 bases between. CDR3 length: 15 amino acids. Germline V gene lookup returns CDR1 LNHNV and CDR2 YYDKDF (reference sequence). CDR3 coding DNA: TGTGCCACCAGCAGAGACCCTGGGCGGGGTCAGCCCCAGCATTTT. Translated, it gives CATSRDPGRGQPQHF.

The chain carries TRBV27 and TRBJ2-3; 7 nucleotides line up with TRBD1. This CDR3 comprises 16 residues. Trimming cost V 5 bases and J 0 bases; bases outside gene matches: 8. Germline-derived CDR1 and CDR2 are MNHEY and SMNVEV (reference sequence). CDR3 sequence reads: CASSQPGGPSTDTQYF. CDR3 DNA sequence: TGTGCCAGCAGTCAACCAGGGGGTCCTAGCACAGATACGCAGTATTTT.

V gene TRBV5-1 combines with J gene TRBJ2-3; D may be TRBD1 (5 bases). The V gene lost 4 bases and the J gene lost 4 bases, with 16 bases spanning the gap. Germline loops: CDR1 SGHRS, CDR2 YFSETQ. CDR3 length equals 15 residues. This CDR3 is CASSPQGPRADTQYF. The DNA of the CDR3 is TGCGCCAGCAGCCCTCAGGGCCCACGGGCAGATACGCAGTATTTT.

The V and J genes are TRBV6-1 and TRBJ1-3, with 7 positions matching TRBD1. This CDR3 is built from 18 residues. Trimming at V came to 3 bases and at J to 0 bases, leaving 11 bases not matched to a gene. The germline V gene encodes CDR1 MNHNS and CDR2 SASEGT. The CDR3 coding sequence is TGTGCCAGCAGTGACCACCTACAGGGGTTTAGCTCTGGAAACACCATATATTTT. This sequence encodes CASSDHLQGFSSGNTIYF.

By share of the sample, this clone is large. The sample has other DNA sequences that encode this CDR3 too. The J gene is TRBJ1-3, the V gene TRBV5-6; no firm D call. Per the germline V gene, CDR1 is SGHDT and CDR2 is YYEEEE. The V end lost 0 bases, the J end lost 2 bases, and 9 bases lay between the germline ends. The CDR3 has 15 amino acids. CDR3 nucleotides: TGTGCCAGCAGCTTGGGGTCTGGGACTGGAAACACCATATATTTT. It encodes CASSLGSGTGNTIYF.

The rearrangement uses TRBV10-3 and TRBJ2-1, with 8 bases identical to TRBD2. The V gene end was trimmed by 8 bases and the J gene end by 6 bases; junction bases not matched to a gene: 9. The germline gives CDR1 ENHRY, CDR2 SYGVKD. The CDR3 has 14 residues. CDR3 DNA sequence: TGTGCCATCTATAGCGGGAACGGCGGCAATGAGCAGTTCTTC. Translated, it gives CAIYSGNGGNEQFF.

The chain has TRBV10-3 and TRBJ2-5; 10 bases are a match to TRBD2. Germline V CDR1 and CDR2: ENHRY, SYGVKD. The CDR3 has 17 residues. The trim removed 3 bases at V and 2 bases at J, leaving 9 bases unmatched. CDR3 coding DNA: TGTGCCATCAGTGACGAAGCGGGGGGGCTTGTACAAGAGACCCAGTACTTC. Encoded protein: CAISDEAGGLVQETQYF.

The V call is TRBV11-1, the J call TRBJ2-7, with D perhaps matching TRBD1 (7 bases). CDR1 SGHAT and CDR2 FQDESV come from the germline V gene (reference sequence). CDR3 length: 16 residues. Trimming removed 7 bases at V and 1 base at J, with 20 bases between. CDR3 nucleotides: TGTGCCAGCACCGGGACAGCGGGCCTCCAATCCTACGAGCAGTACTTC. This translates into CASTGTAGLQSYEQYF.

This chain links TRBV7-9 with TRBJ1-4; TRBD1 aligns across 8 bases. Germline CDR1 SEHNR, CDR2 FQNEAQ (reference sequence). The ends lost 8 bases at V and 8 bases at J; junction bases unmatched: 7. The CDR3 covers 13 residues. The CDR3 here is CASAGTGVEKLFF. Here the CDR3 DNA reads TGTGCCAGCGCCGGGACAGGTGTGGAAAAACTGTTTTTT.

This clone is a singleton in its sample. The rearrangement links TRBV10-3 to TRBJ2-5; 7 bases map to TRBD2. Looked up from germline, CDR1 is ENHRY and CDR2 is SYGVKD. The J segment lost 5 bases and the V segment lost 6 bases, leaving 6 bases of the junction unmatched. This CDR3 is 13 amino acids long. The CDR3 here is CAISGEGWETQYF. Written as DNA, the CDR3 is TGTGCCATCAGCGGGGAGGGGTGGGAGACCCAGTACTTC.

This clone was detected once. The chain combines TRBV4-1 with TRBJ2-2, with unresolved D. The CDR3 consists of 13 residues. V was trimmed by 1 base and J by 5 bases, leaving 5 bases between them. Germline V gene lookup returns CDR1 MGHRA and CDR2 YSYEKL. The CDR3 DNA reads TGCGCCAGCAGCCAAGGGATTACCGGGGAGCTGTTTTTT. Its translation: CASSQGITGELFF.

This chain uses TRBV7-9 with TRBJ2-1, with 8 positions matching TRBD2. V trimming: 4 bases; J trimming: 6 bases; junction bases outside the gene matches: 11. The CDR3 length is 16 residues. CDR1 and CDR2 (germline): SEHNR, FQNEAQ (reference sequence). Written as DNA, the CDR3 is TGTGCCAGCAGCTCAGCTAAGCGGGAGAGAGGCAATGAGCAGTTCTTC. This encodes CASSSAKRERGNEQFF.

V is TRBV28 and J is TRBJ2-7; 7 bases are shared with TRBD1. Germline assignment: CDR1 MDHEN and CDR2 SYDVKM. The CDR3 is made up of 19 amino acids. J lost 3 bases, V lost 5 bases, and 22 bases had no gene match. The CDR3 region has the DNA TGTGCCAGCAGTCCACGGATAGCCGGGACAGCGTTATTTTACTACGAGCAGTACTTC. Translating it yields CASSPRIAGTALFYYEQYF. Combining the CDR3 with reference TRBV28 and TRBJ2-7 gives the whole variable domain DVKVTQSSRYLVKRTGEKVFLECVQDMDHENMFWYRQDPGLGLRLIYFSYDVKMKEKGDIPEGYSVSREKKERFSLILESASTNQTSMYLCASSPRIAGTALFYYEQYFGPGTRLTVT.